The 4 T cell receptor beta chains reported below all come from one sample, sequenced in a study of cytomegalovirus exposure and HLA in healthy donors. The PCR ran on 60 Vbeta and 13 Jbeta primers. Produced via immunoSEQ multiplex PCR; TCRdb's table is partial and in-frame only. The table records about 140,000 clones, 60% to 85% of them present only once. The sequenced material came from PBMCs. The receptor set was obtained from a man aged 40-49 years in good health and CMV-seronegative.

The rearrangement uses TRBV7-7 and TRBJ2-1; perhaps TRBD2 as D (5 bases). CDR3 length equals 17 residues. V was clipped by 5 bases and J by 8 bases, with 25 bases between them. Germline CDR1 SSHAT, CDR2 FNYEAQ (reference sequence). CDR3 sequence (DNA): TGTGCCAGCAGCCCGAGAGGTCTAGCTGGTGGTTCCGATGAGCAGTTCTTC. Its translation is CASSPRGLAGGSDEQFF. Full variable domain (outside the CDR3, taken from reference TRBV7-7 and TRBJ2-1): GAGVSQSPRYKVTKRGQDVTLRCDPISSHATLYWYQQALGQGPEFLTYFNYEAQPDKSGLPSDRFSAERPEGSISTLTIQRTEQRDSAMYRCASSPRGLAGGSDEQFFGPGTRLTVL.

The rearrangement links TRBV10-2 to TRBJ2-3, with 13 bases that match TRBD2. J gave up 4 bases and V 6 bases, and 7 bases lay outside the gene matches. The CDR3 totals 16 residues. Looked up from germline, CDR1 is WSHSY and CDR2 is SAAADI. The CDR3 reads CASRAGLAGVPDTQYF. In nucleotides, the CDR3 is TGCGCCAGCAGAGCTGGACTAGCGGGAGTCCCAGATACGCAGTATTTT.

J is TRBJ2-7 and V is TRBV9; D is perhaps TRBD2 (6 bases). The V gene lost 4 bases and the J gene lost 3 bases, with 14 bases spanning the gap. The CDR3 runs to 14 residues. The V gene's germline CDR1 is SGDLS and CDR2 YYNGEE. CDR3 loop: CASSWGEGRYEQYF. The CDR3 nucleotides are TGTGCCAGCAGCTGGGGGGAAGGGCGCTACGAGCAGTACTTC.

The chain combines TRBV4-1 with TRBJ2-1, with 12 bases lining up with TRBD2. The CDR3 loop spans 15 amino acids. Germline trimming cut 2 bases from V and 6 bases from J; bases unmatched to any gene: 2. Looked up from germline, CDR1 is MGHRA and CDR2 is YSYEKL. The CDR3: CASSQLAGGPNEQFF. The CDR3 DNA reads as TGCGCCAGCAGCCAACTAGCGGGGGGGCCCAATGAGCAGTTCTTC.